Below are 2 T cell receptor beta chains sequenced from a single sample in a study of beta chain features in type 1 diabetes. Notes on the study in general: TCRB CDR3 length was moderately but significantly reduced in all four CD4+ subsets of Type 1 diabetes patients.

Of the isolated RNA, all was reverse transcribed, and so the sequenced material was expressed TCRB transcripts. Assay used: immunoSEQ multiplex PCR; TCRdb lists only in-frame clones, some missing. Among over 150,000 clones listed, about 9.3% were seen once. No antigen has been assigned to these receptors. The sequenced material came from central memory CD4+ T cells from blood. Receptors were obtained from a man aged 25 to 40 with type 1 diabetes.

This clone was picked up a small number of times. The V and J genes are TRBV5-4 and TRBJ2-1; the match to TRBD2 covers 10 bases. Per the germline V gene, CDR1 is SGHNT and CDR2 is YYREEE (reference sequence). The CDR3 has 16 amino acids. V dropped 5 bases and J dropped 4; count of bases not matched to a gene: 9. The CDR3: CASSVSLAGSYNEQFF. Here the CDR3 DNA reads TGTGCCAGCAGTGTGTCACTAGCGGGATCGTACAATGAGCAGTTCTTC.

This chain links TRBV5-4 with TRBJ2-1; the D gene is possibly TRBD2 (6 bases). The CDR3 length is 14 residues. V dropped 2 bases and J dropped 10 bases, with 16 bases sitting between them. The V gene's germline CDR1 is SGHNT and CDR2 YYREEE (reference sequence). The CDR3 nucleotides are TGTGCCAGCAGCTTCGGGGGAGCGGGCCTAGAGCAGTTCTTC. It encodes CASSFGGAGLEQFF.